This T cell receptor (beta chain) was obtained from a study of T cell repertoires in cytomegalovirus infection. About this clonotype: The antigen is unknown.

Germline V CDR1 and CDR2: MNHNY, SVGAGI (reference sequence). Trimming took 6 bases from V and 5 from J, leaving 20 bases between them. The CDR3 contains 16 residues. TCRdb reprocessed the reads with MiXCR, giving one entry per CDR3 protein. Among hundreds of thousands of distinct CDR3 sequences listed, roughly 29% were seen once. This sequence joins TRBV6-6 and TRBJ2-1; possible D gene TRBD2, 6 bases. The origin of this receptor is a human donor in good health (CMV status not recorded). Some clones in this sample may be carry-over from other donors' samples. The starting material was cultured PBMCs, obtained from culture after CMV antigen stimulation. The CDR3 nucleotides read TGTGCCAGCAGGATCTGGGGTAGCGGAATCAACAATGAGCAGTTCTTC. Translating it yields CASRIWGSGINNEQFF.